A single sample gave rise to the 6 T cell receptor beta chains below, sequenced in a study of radiotherapy plus CTLA-4 blockade in lung cancer. TCRdb's copy holds only in-frame clones and misses some; the assay was immunoSEQ multiplex PCR. The sample carries more than 95,000 clones, 65% to 80% recorded once. This specimen consisted of peripheral blood, obtained from a patient treated with radiotherapy plus ipilimumab. The source of these receptors is a human donor with non-small cell lung cancer who had a partial response to radiotherapy plus ipilimumab. Some clones in this sample may be carry-over from other donors' samples.

The chain has TRBV6-5 and TRBJ1-4; perhaps TRBD1 as D (5 bases). This CDR3 region has 15 residues. Germline V gives CDR1 MNHEY, CDR2 SVGAGI. The germline V and J ends were trimmed by 8 bases and 5 bases, with 18 bases remaining between them. CDR3 region: CASGQGGAQNEKLFF. In nucleotides, the CDR3 is TGTGCCAGCGGTCAGGGCGGGGCACAAAATGAAAAACTGTTTTTT.

The chain's CDR3 is CASSLPPGRSGSYEQYF. The CDR3 bases are TGTGCCAGCAGTTTACCCCCCGGTCGTAGCGGGAGCTACGAGCAGTACTTC. The chain is built from TRBV28 and TRBJ2-7, with 9 bases fitting TRBD2. The length of the CDR3 is 17 residues. The V gene's germline CDR1 is MDHEN and CDR2 SYDVKM. V shed 2 bases, J shed 3 bases, and the junction held 11 bases outside the gene matches.

The chain employs TRBV5-8 and TRBJ1-1, with D possibly being TRBD1 (6 bases). Germline CDR1 SGHTS, CDR2 YDEGEE. This CDR3 has 15 amino acids. V was shortened by 1 base and J by 0 bases, with 10 bases between the two germline ends. CDR3: CASSLWAGVNTEAFF. The CDR3 DNA reads as TGTGCCAGCAGCTTGTGGGCAGGGGTGAACACTGAAGCTTTCTTT.

The chain recombines TRBV7-2 with TRBJ2-6, with D hard to call. Germline lookup yields CDR1 SGHTA and CDR2 FQGNSA. The CDR3 covers 16 residues. V was clipped by 4 bases and J by 0 bases, with 10 bases between them. For the CDR3, the DNA is TGTGCCAGCAGCTCATTAACCGGCTCTGGGGCCAACGTCCTGACTTTC. Protein sequence: CASSSLTGSGANVLTF.

This clone has a handful of counts. The chain joins TRBV6-6 to TRBJ1-1; 7 nucleotides match TRBD1. Trimming took 5 bases from V and 5 from J; bases not matched to a gene: 5. The CDR3 loop spans 13 amino acids. Per germline, CDR1 MNHNY and CDR2 SVGAGI (reference sequence). The CDR3 sequence is CASSEGAGTEAFF. The DNA of the CDR3 is TGTGCCAGCAGTGAGGGGGCAGGGACTGAAGCTTTCTTT.

V gene TRBV11-2 combines with J gene TRBJ2-1; the match to TRBD2 covers 9 bases. Germline-derived CDR1 and CDR2 are SGHAT and FQNNGV. This CDR3 is 17 amino acids long. J gave up 0 bases and V 4 bases, and 7 bases lay outside the gene matches. The CDR3 loop is CASSSIKGLASYNEQFF. In nucleotides, the CDR3 is TGTGCCAGCAGCTCGATAAAGGGACTAGCCTCCTACAATGAGCAGTTCTTC.